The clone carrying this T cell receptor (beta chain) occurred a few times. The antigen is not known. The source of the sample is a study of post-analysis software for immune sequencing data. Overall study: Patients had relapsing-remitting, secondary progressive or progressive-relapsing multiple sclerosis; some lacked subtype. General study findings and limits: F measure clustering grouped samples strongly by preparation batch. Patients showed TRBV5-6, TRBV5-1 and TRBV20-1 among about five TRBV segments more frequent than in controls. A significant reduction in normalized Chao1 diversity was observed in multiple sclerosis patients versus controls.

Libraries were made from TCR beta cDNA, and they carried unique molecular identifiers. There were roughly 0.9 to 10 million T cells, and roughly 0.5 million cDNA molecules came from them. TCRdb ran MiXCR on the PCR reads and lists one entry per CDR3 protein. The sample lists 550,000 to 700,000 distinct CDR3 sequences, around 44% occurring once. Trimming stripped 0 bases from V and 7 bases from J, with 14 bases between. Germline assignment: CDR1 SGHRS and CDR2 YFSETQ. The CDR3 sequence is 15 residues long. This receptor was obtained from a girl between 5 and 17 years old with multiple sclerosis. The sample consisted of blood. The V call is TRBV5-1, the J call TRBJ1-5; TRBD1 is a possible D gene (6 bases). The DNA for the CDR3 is TGCGCCAGCAGCTTGGAAGGGACACCGGGCCAGCCCCAGCATTTT. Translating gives CASSLEGTPGQPQHF.